This T cell receptor (beta chain) is from a study of metastatic and nonmetastatic thyroid tumors. Study context: Comparative analysis of repertoires was undertaken across blood and tumor or nodule tissue obtained from malignant and benign thyroid patients.

Treatment of any kind had been given to no patient before thyroid surgery. TCRdb ran MiXCR on the PCR reads. The repertoire holds roughly 16,000 clones, roughly 26% seen once, with 8% to 13% in the top ten. This clone was counted ten times or more. V shed 6 bases, J shed 3 bases, and the junction held 3 bases outside the gene matches. The CDR3 has 13 residues. Sequenced sample: adjacent normal tissue. The TCR originated in a female donor with papillary thyroid cancer or a benign thyroid nodule (not recorded which). Some clones in this sample may be carry-over from other donors' samples. The chain has TRBV12-3 or TRBV12-4 and TRBJ1-2; 8 bases are shared with TRBD1. The CDR3 is CASSLDRDYGYTF. CDR3 in DNA: TGTGCCAGCAGCCTGGACAGGGACTATGGCTACACCTTC.